This T cell receptor beta chain was identified during a study of PD-L1 blockade in urothelial cancer. Study in general: The study started patients on atezolizumab at some point between 2013 and 2015, giving 1,200 mg intravenously every 3 weeks.

TCRdb keeps only in-frame clones here, not all; method: immunoSEQ multiplex PCR. The table lists around 100,000 clones, around 87% of them singletons. Turning to this clone: Its specificity is not known.

The germline gives CDR1 MNHEY, CDR2 SMNVEV (reference sequence). This CDR3 comprises 15 residues. V lost 5 bases and J 3 bases, leaving 17 bases between the germline ends. Time point specified: pretreatment peripheral blood. Study findings and constraints: Below-median blood TCR clonality before treatment forecast better survival.

The receptor was derived from a man in his 60s with urothelial cancer. The genes are TRBV27 and TRBJ2-7, with a possible D match to TRBD1 (7 bases). The specimen was PBMCs, collected around atezolizumab (anti-PD-L1) treatment. Here the CDR3 reads CASSLGGGGGYEQYF. In nucleotides, the CDR3 is TGTGCCAGCAGTCTAGGAGGAGGGGGCGGCTACGAGCAGTACTTC.